This T cell receptor beta chain was obtained from a study of regulatory T cells in long-lasting Graves disease. General study results and limits: Thyroid tissue was not sampled; only peripheral blood was. Newly diagnosed Graves' patients exceeded persistent ones in TCR diversity.

In its sample, this clonotype was seen a few times. The antigen remains unidentified. Both iRepertoire HTBI primers and Arm-PCR of CDR3 regions were used to build the TCR beta libraries. MiXCR, applied by TCRdb to the multiplex PCR reads, yields one record per CDR3 protein. The sample lists hundreds of thousands of distinct CDR3 sequences, 30% seen once, with about 40% in the top ten. The time point is: persistent/refractory GD, antithyroid drugs over 5 years with positive TRAb. Extracted PBMC RNA gave rise to the TCR library. Graves' disease was diagnosed by American Thyroid Association guidelines. The source is a female donor with Graves disease. The specimen comprised peripheral blood mononuclear cells (PBMCs), sampled when the disease was refractory, from a patient treated with antithyroid drugs.

This chain's CDR3 is CASSYSPGTNEKLFF. The CDR3 bases are TGTGCCAGCAGTTACTCCCCGGGGACTAATGAAAAACTGTTTTTT. This chain uses TRBV6-5 with TRBJ1-4; D is unresolved. V gave up 0 bases and J gave up 2 bases, with 7 bases separating them. The CDR3 totals 15 residues. Germline values: CDR1 MNHEY, CDR2 SVGAGI.